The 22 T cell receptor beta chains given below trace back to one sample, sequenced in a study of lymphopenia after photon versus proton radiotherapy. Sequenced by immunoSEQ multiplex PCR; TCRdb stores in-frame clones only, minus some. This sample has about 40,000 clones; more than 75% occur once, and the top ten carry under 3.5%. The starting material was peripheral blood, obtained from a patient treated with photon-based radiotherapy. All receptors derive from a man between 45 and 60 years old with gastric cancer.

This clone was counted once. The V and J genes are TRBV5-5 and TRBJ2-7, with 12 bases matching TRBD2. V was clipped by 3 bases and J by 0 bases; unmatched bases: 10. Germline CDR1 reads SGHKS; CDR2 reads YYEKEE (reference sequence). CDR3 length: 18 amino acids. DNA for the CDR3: TGTGCCAGCAGCTCCTCAAGACTAGCGGGAGAGGGCTCCTACGAGCAGTACTTC. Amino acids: CASSSSRLAGEGSYEQYF. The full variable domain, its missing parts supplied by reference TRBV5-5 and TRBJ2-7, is DAGVTQSPTHLIKTRGQQVTLRCSPISGHKSVSWYQQVLGQGPQFIFQYYEKEERGRGNFPDRFSARQFPNYSSELNVNALLLGDSALYLCASSSSRLAGEGSYEQYFGPGTRLTVT.

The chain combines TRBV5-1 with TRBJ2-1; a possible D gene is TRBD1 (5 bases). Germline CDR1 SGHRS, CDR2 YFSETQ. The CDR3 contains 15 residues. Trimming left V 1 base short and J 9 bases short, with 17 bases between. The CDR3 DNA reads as TGCGCCAGCAGCTTGTTTCAGGGTCTATACGGTGAGCAGTTCTTC. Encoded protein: CASSLFQGLYGEQFF. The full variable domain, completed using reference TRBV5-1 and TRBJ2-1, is KAGVTQTPRYLIKTRGQQVTLSCSPISGHRSVSWYQQTPGQGLQFLFEYFSETQRNKGNFPGRFSGRQFSNSRSEMNVSTLELGDSALYLCASSLFQGLYGEQFFGPGTRLTVL.

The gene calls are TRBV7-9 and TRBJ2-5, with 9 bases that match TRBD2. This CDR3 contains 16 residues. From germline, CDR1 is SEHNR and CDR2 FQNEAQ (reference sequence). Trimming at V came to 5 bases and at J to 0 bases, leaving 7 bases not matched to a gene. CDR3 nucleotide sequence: TGTGCCAGCAGCCCCGGGACTAGCAGGTACCAAGAGACCCAGTACTTC. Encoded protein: CASSPGTSRYQETQYF.

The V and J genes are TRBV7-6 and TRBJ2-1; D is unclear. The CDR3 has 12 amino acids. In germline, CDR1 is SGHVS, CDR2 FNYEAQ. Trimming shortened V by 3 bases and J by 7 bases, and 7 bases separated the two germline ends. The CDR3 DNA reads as TGTGCCAGCAGCTTGACTGCAAATGAGCAGTTCTTC. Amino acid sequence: CASSLTANEQFF.

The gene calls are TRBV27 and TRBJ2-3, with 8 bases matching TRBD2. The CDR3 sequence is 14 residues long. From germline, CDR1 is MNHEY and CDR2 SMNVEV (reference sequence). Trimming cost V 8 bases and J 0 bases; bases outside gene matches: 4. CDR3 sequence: CASGASGSTDTQYF. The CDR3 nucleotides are TGTGCCAGCGGGGCTAGCGGGAGCACAGATACGCAGTATTTT.

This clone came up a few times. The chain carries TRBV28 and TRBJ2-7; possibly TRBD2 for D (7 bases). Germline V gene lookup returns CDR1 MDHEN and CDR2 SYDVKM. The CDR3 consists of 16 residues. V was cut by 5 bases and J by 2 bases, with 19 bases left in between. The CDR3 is CASSPRGRGLTYEQYF. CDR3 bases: TGTGCCAGCAGTCCACGGGGGCGGGGGTTAACCTACGAGCAGTACTTC.

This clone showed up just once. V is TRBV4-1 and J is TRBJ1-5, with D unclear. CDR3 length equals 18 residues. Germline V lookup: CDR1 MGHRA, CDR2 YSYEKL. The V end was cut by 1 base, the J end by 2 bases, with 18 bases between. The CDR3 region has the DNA TGCGCCAGCAGCCAAGGTATGGCCGCGGTTGGGGGCAATCAGCCCCAGCATTTT. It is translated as CASSQGMAAVGGNQPQHF.

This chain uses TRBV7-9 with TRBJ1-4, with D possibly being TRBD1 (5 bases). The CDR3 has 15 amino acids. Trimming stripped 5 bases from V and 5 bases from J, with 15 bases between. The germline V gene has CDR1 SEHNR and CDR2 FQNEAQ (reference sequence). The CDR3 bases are TGTGCCAGCAGCAACCGGGACGACGGGAATGAAAAACTGTTTTTT. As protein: CASSNRDDGNEKLFF.

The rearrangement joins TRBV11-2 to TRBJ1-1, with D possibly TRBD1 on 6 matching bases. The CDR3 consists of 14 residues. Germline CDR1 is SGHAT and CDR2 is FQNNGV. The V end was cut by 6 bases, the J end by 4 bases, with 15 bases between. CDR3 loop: CASSIQGRSTEAFF. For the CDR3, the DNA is TGTGCCAGCAGTATACAGGGAAGGAGCACTGAAGCTTTCTTT.

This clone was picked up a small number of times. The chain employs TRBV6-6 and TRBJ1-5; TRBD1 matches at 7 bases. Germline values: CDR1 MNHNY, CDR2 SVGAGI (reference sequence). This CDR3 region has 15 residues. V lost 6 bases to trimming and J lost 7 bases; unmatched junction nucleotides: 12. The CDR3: CASSLTRQGGQPQHF. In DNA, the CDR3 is TGTGCCAGCAGCCTAACCCGACAGGGAGGGCAGCCCCAGCATTTT.

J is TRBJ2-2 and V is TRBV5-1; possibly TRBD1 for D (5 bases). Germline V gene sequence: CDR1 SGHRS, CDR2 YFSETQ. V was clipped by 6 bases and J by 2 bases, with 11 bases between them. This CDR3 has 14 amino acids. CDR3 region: CASIPQGNTGELFF. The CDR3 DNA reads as TGCGCCAGCATTCCGCAGGGTAACACCGGGGAGCTGTTTTTT.

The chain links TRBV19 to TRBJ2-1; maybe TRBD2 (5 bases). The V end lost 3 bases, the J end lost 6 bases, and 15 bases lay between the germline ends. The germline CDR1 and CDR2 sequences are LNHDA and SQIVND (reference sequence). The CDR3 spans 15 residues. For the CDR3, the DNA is TGTGCCAGTAGTATCGCTAGCTCTAGCCCCAATGAGCAGTTCTTC. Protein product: CASSIASSSPNEQFF. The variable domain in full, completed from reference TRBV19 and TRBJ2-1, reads DGGITQSPKYLFRKEGQNVTLSCEQNLNHDAMYWYRQDPGQGLRLIYYSQIVNDFQKGDIAEGYSVSREKKESFPLTVTSAQKNPTAFYLCASSIASSSPNEQFFGPGTRLTVL.

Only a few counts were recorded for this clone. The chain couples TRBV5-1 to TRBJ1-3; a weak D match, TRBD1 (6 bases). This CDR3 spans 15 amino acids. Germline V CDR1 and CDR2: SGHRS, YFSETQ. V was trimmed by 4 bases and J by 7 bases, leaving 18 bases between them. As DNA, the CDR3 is TGCGCCAGCAGCGGGGGCCGGGGCTCGACCAACACCATATATTTT. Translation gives CASSGGRGSTNTIYF.

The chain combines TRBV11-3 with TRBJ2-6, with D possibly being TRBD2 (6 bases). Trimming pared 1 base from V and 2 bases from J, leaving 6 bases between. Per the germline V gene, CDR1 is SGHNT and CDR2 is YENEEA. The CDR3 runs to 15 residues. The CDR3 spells CASSLGGAGANVLTF. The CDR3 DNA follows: TGTGCCAGCAGCTTAGGGGGGGCTGGGGCCAACGTCCTGACTTTC. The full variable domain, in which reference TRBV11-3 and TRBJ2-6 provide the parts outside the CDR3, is EAGVVQSPRYKIIEKKQPVAFWCNPISGHNTLYWYLQNLGQGPELLIRYENEEAVDDSQLPKDRFSAERLKGVDSTLKIQPAELGDSAVYLCASSLGGAGANVLTFGAGSRLTVL.

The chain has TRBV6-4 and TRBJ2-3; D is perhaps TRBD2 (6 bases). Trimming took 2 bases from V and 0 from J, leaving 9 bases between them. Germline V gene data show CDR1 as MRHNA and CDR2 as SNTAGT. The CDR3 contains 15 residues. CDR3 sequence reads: CASSDRGTSTDTQYF. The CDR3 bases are TGTGCCAGCAGTGACCGGGGGACTAGCACAGATACGCAGTATTTT.

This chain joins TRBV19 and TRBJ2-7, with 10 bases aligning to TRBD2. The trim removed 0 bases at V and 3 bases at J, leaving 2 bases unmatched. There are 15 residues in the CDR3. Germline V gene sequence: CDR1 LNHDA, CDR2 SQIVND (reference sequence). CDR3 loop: CASSIESSGSYEQYF. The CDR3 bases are TGTGCCAGTAGTATAGAATCTAGCGGGAGCTACGAGCAGTACTTC.

DNA for the CDR3: TGCGCCAGCAGCTTAAGGTCGGGGACTAGCGGCACAGATACGCAGTATTTT. This codes for CASSLRSGTSGTDTQYF. The chain employs TRBV5-1 and TRBJ2-3; 10 bases align to TRBD2. The CDR3 is made up of 17 amino acids. Per the germline V gene, CDR1 is SGHRS and CDR2 is YFSETQ. V dropped 2 bases and J dropped 1; count of bases not matched to a gene: 7.

The CDR3 loop is CASSSGQGYNEQFF. For the CDR3, the DNA is TGTGCCAGCAGCTCCGGACAGGGGTACAATGAGCAGTTCTTC. The genes are TRBV7-2 and TRBJ2-1; 9 bases are a match to TRBD1. Unmatched junction bases numbered 2, after V lost 4 bases and J lost 4 bases. The V gene's germline CDR1 is SGHTA and CDR2 FQGNSA. This CDR3 is built from 14 residues.

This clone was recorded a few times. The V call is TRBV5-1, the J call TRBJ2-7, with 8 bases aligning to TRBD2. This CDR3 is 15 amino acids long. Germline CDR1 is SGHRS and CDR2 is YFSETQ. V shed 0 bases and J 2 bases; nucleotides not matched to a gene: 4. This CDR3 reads CASSLAAGAPYEQYF. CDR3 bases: TGCGCCAGCAGCTTGGCAGCGGGAGCCCCCTACGAGCAGTACTTC.

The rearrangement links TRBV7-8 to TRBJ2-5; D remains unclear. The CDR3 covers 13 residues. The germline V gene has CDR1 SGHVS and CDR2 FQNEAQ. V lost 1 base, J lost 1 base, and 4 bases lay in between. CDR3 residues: CASSLGGQETQYF. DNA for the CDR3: TGTGCCAGCAGCTTAGGGGGCCAAGAGACCCAGTACTTC.

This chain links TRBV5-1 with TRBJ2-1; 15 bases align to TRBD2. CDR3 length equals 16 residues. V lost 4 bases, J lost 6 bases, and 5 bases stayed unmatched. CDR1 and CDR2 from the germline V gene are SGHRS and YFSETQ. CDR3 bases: TGCGCCAGCAGCCCCGGGACTAGCGGGAGGACCAATGAGCAGTTCTTC. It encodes CASSPGTSGRTNEQFF. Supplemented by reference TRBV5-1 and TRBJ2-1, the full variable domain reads KAGVTQTPRYLIKTRGQQVTLSCSPISGHRSVSWYQQTPGQGLQFLFEYFSETQRNKGNFPGRFSGRQFSNSRSEMNVSTLELGDSALYLCASSPGTSGRTNEQFFGPGTRLTVL.

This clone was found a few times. CDR3 loop: CASSLMIGQPQHF. The CDR3 bases are TGTGCCAGCAGCTTAATGATCGGTCAGCCCCAGCATTTT. This chain uses TRBV7-9 with TRBJ1-5; D gene uncertain. Trimming removed 2 bases from V and 6 bases from J, with 8 bases in between. The CDR3 is 13 residues long. Looked up from germline, CDR1 is SEHNR and CDR2 is FQNEAQ (reference sequence).